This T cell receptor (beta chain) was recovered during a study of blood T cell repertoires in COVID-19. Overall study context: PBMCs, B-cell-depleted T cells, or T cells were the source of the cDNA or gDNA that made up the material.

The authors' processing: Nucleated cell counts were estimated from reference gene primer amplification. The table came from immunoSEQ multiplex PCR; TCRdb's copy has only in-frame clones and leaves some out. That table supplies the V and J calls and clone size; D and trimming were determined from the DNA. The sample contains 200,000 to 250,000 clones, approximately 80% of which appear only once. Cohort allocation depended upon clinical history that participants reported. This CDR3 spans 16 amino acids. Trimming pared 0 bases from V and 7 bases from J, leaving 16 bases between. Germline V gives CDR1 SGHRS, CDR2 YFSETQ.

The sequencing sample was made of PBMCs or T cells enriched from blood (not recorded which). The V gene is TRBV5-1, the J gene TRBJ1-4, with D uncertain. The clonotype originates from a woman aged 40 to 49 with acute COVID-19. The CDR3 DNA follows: TGCGCCAGCAGCTTGGGCGGATCGGGAGTTCGTGAAAAACTGTTTTTT. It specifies CASSLGGSGVREKLFF.